This passage covers 27 T cell receptor beta chains from one sample sequenced in a study of T cells after yellow fever vaccination. MiXCR, applied by TCRdb to the 5' RACE reads, yields one record per CDR3 protein. This sample yields 90,000 to 130,000 distinct CDR3 sequences, of which around 8% are seen a single time; about 25% belongs to the top ten. Sequences were derived from CD8+ T cells sorted from PBMCs, sampled 45 days after the yellow fever booster vaccination. These receptors came from a man aged 25 to 40 who received the YFV17D yellow fever vaccine.

This clonotype was seen many times. The chain couples TRBV27 to TRBJ2-1; TRBD2 aligns across 8 bases. Germline lookup yields CDR1 MNHEY and CDR2 SMNVEV (reference sequence). The CDR3 is 14 amino acids. V shed 2 bases and J 7 bases; nucleotides not matched to a gene: 4. This chain's CDR3 is CASSLVLAANEQFF. CDR3 bases: TGTGCCAGCAGTTTAGTACTAGCGGCAAATGAGCAGTTCTTC.

This clonotype has at least ten counts. This chain links TRBV5-1 with TRBJ2-1; no reliable D call. Germline loops: CDR1 SGHRS, CDR2 YFSETQ. Trimming took 0 bases from V and 7 from J, leaving 11 bases between them. This CDR3 has 14 residues. In DNA form, the CDR3 reads TGCGCCAGCAGCTTGGAATTGGGCGGTAATGAGCAGTTCTTC. Its translation: CASSLELGGNEQFF.

This clonotype came up many times. The V call is TRBV7-9, the J call TRBJ2-7; tentative D call: TRBD1 (5 bases). The CDR3 totals 15 residues. Germline CDR1 and CDR2: SEHNR and FQNEAQ (reference sequence). V lost 5 bases and J lost 1, with 15 bases in between. This CDR3 is CASSPPLDISYEQYF. In nucleotides, the CDR3 is TGTGCCAGCAGCCCCCCGCTGGACATTTCCTACGAGCAGTACTTC.

Ten or more counts support this clonotype. This chain joins TRBV29-1 and TRBJ2-1; 9 bases match TRBD2. The V gene's germline CDR1 is SQVTM and CDR2 ANQGSEA. The V segment lost 0 bases and the J segment 4 bases; nucleotides outside the gene matches: 7. The CDR3 spans 16 residues. Here the CDR3 DNA reads TGCAGCGTTGAAGAACCTAGCGGGAATAATTACAATGAGCAGTTCTTC. Translated, it gives CSVEEPSGNNYNEQFF.

This clonotype was seen ten or more times. The rearrangement joins TRBV20-1 to TRBJ2-1; D gene unclear. Germline V gene sequence: CDR1 DFQATT, CDR2 SNEGSKA (reference sequence). CDR3 length: 13 amino acids. V gave up 5 bases and J gave up 2 bases, with 10 bases separating them. The CDR3 sequence is CSAQVGTYNEQFF. Here the CDR3 DNA reads TGCAGTGCTCAGGTGGGCACCTACAATGAGCAGTTCTTC.

This clonotype was recorded many times. The CDR3 DNA is TGTGCCAGCAGTTACGCCACCGGGACAGGGACCTACGAGCAGTACTTC. It is translated as CASSYATGTGTYEQYF. This chain connects TRBV6-5 to TRBJ2-7; 9 nucleotides agree with TRBD1. The trim removed 2 bases at V and 2 bases at J, leaving 7 bases unmatched. The CDR3 sequence is 16 residues long. Germline-derived CDR1 and CDR2 are MNHEY and SVGAGI.

This clonotype was seen ten or more times. The gene calls are TRBV27 and TRBJ2-2; D is unclear. V dropped 3 bases and J dropped 4 bases, with 9 bases sitting between them. This CDR3 spans 14 amino acids. CDR1 and CDR2 (germline): MNHEY, SMNVEV (reference sequence). The CDR3 region has the DNA TGTGCCAGCAGTTTCGGAGTCGGCACCGGGGAGCTGTTTTTT. Encoded protein: CASSFGVGTGELFF.

The sample holds many counts of this clonotype. The chain uses TRBV7-9 and TRBJ2-7; D not resolved. The CDR3 loop spans 13 amino acids. The V gene lost 3 bases and the J gene lost 3 bases, with 9 bases spanning the gap. The germline V gene has CDR1 SEHNR and CDR2 FQNEAQ (reference sequence). The CDR3 coding sequence is TGTGCCAGCAGCTTCCCGACTGGCTACGAGCAGTACTTC. It translates to CASSFPTGYEQYF.

The sample holds many counts of this clonotype. The chain employs TRBV7-2 and TRBJ1-2; a possible D gene is TRBD1 (6 bases). The CDR3 totals 14 residues. The germline V gene encodes CDR1 SGHTA and CDR2 FQGNSA. Deletions cut 4 bases from V and 7 bases from J, with 16 bases between. CDR3 amino acids: CASSSSGQGLGYTF. The CDR3 region has the DNA TGTGCCAGCAGCTCTAGCGGGCAGGGGCTTGGCTACACCTTC.

As to this clonotype: One end of the junction varies from germline; a read error may be responsible. This chain links TRBV14 with TRBJ1-2; D is unclear. The CDR3 covers 14 residues. The germline V gene encodes CDR1 SGHDN and CDR2 FVKESK. CDR3 sequence: CDSSQVEGGYGYTF. For the CDR3, the DNA is TGTGACAGCAGCCAAGTCGAGGGAGGATATGGCTACACCTTC.

This clonotype was picked up many times. This chain joins TRBV12-3 or TRBV12-4 and TRBJ2-7; D gene ambiguous. The V and J ends lost 1 base and 5 bases respectively, with 6 bases between them. The CDR3 contains 12 residues. The CDR3 DNA reads TGTGCCAGCAGTTTAGGGGTTCACGAGCAGTACTTC. This gives the protein CASSLGVHEQYF.

The chain combines TRBV12-3 or TRBV12-4 with TRBJ2-2; D uncertain. Trimming shortened V by 5 bases and J by 5 bases, and 15 bases separated the two germline ends. CDR3 length: 15 residues. CDR3 in amino acids: CASSPQPGGTGELFF. The CDR3 DNA follows: TGTGCCAGCAGTCCCCAGCCGGGTGGGACCGGGGAGCTGTTTTTT.

This clonotype was observed a few times. The V gene is TRBV30, the J gene TRBJ2-7, with TRBD1 matching 7 bases. The V gene's germline CDR1 is GTSNPN and CDR2 SVGIG (reference sequence). The CDR3 sequence is 13 residues long. Unmatched junction bases numbered 3, after V lost 2 bases and J lost 2 bases. The CDR3 spells CAWSRDSTYEQYF. CDR3 sequence (DNA): TGTGCCTGGAGTAGGGACAGTACCTACGAGCAGTACTTC.

The chain joins TRBV6-2 or TRBV6-3 to TRBJ2-7, with TRBD2 identical over 8 bases. The CDR3 is 13 residues long. CDR1 is MNHEY, CDR2 SVGEGT, per germline. V dropped 7 bases and J dropped 6; count of bases not matched to a gene: 8. The CDR3 coding sequence is TGTGCCAGCAATTCAGCGGGAGAGGCCGAGCAGTACTTC. It encodes CASNSAGEAEQYF.

The sample holds many counts of this clonotype. The V and J genes are TRBV27 and TRBJ2-5, with 9 bases aligning to TRBD1. CDR1 is MNHEY and CDR2 is SMNVEV in the germline V gene (reference sequence). The J segment lost 5 bases and the V segment lost 1 base, leaving 5 bases of the junction unmatched. This CDR3 comprises 15 residues. CDR3 bases: TGTGCCAGCAGTTTATACGGACAGGGGAGTGAGACCCAGTACTTC. It translates to CASSLYGQGSETQYF.

In this sample, this clonotype turned up a few times. V and J are TRBV6-4 and TRBJ2-1; 7 bases match TRBD2. The V and J ends lost 5 bases and 8 bases, in that order; junction bases with no gene match: 9. This CDR3 spans 14 amino acids. CDR1 is MRHNA, CDR2 SNTAGT, per germline. Here the CDR3 DNA reads TGTGCCAGCAGTCCGGCGGGAGTGTTTGATGAGCAGTTCTTC. Amino acid sequence: CASSPAGVFDEQFF.

This clonotype came up many times. The CDR3 sequence is CASGSVKGDEKLFF. CDR3 nucleotide sequence: TGTGCTAGTGGTTCGGTGAAGGGGGATGAAAAACTGTTTTTT. The J gene is TRBJ1-4, the V gene TRBV12-5, with D perhaps matching TRBD1 (6 bases). Germline values: CDR1 LGHNT, CDR2 FRNRAP. V lost 4 bases, J lost 6 bases, and 12 bases lay in between. The CDR3 extends over 14 amino acids.

This clonotype was counted at least ten times. The V call is TRBV7-2, the J call TRBJ2-3, with D perhaps TRBD1 or TRBD2 (5 bases each). Trimming cost V 5 bases and J 4 bases, with 19 bases left between them. Germline V CDR1 and CDR2: SGHTA, FQGNSA. The CDR3 has 16 amino acids. CDR3 DNA sequence: TGTGCCAGCAGCCGACCGGGGCTTAGGCGGGCAGATACGCAGTATTTT. Its protein product is CASSRPGLRRADTQYF. Combining the CDR3 with reference TRBV7-2 and TRBJ2-3 gives the whole variable domain GAGVSQSPSNKVTEKGKDVELRCDPISGHTALYWYRQSLGQGLEFLIYFQGNSAPDKSGLPSDRFSAERTGGSVSTLTIQRTQQEDSAVYLCASSRPGLRRADTQYFGPGTRLTVL.

This clonotype has ten or more counts. This chain connects TRBV13 to TRBJ2-7; 10 bases align to TRBD1. With V trimmed by 4 bases and J by 3 bases, 9 bases remained unmatched. Germline V gene data show CDR1 as PRHDT and CDR2 as FYEKMQ (reference sequence). This CDR3 has 16 amino acids. Here the CDR3 DNA reads TGTGCCAGCAGCTCCGGGGGGGACAGGGGAAACTACGAGCAGTACTTC. Encoded protein: CASSSGGDRGNYEQYF. Drawing the rest from reference TRBV13 and TRBJ2-7, the complete variable domain is AAGVIQSPRHLIKEKRETATLKCYPIPRHDTVYWYQQGPGQDPQFLISFYEKMQSDKGSIPDRFSAQQFSDYHSELNMSSLELGDSALYFCASSSGGDRGNYEQYFGPGTRLTVT.

The chain employs TRBV18 and TRBJ2-1; the D gene is possibly TRBD2 (5 bases). Germline CDR1 KGHSH, CDR2 LQKENI. The V and J ends lost 5 bases and 9 bases respectively, with 23 bases between them. The length of the CDR3 is 16 residues. CDR3 residues: CASSIGRDYAFGEQFF. In DNA form, the CDR3 reads TGTGCCAGCTCAATAGGGCGAGACTATGCCTTTGGTGAGCAGTTCTTC.

The chain employs TRBV7-9 and TRBJ2-7; D gene ambiguous. This CDR3 has 13 amino acids. Trimming removed 1 base at V and 4 bases at J, with 8 bases between. Germline V gene sequence: CDR1 SEHNR, CDR2 FQNEAQ (reference sequence). CDR3 region: CASSLVVGYEQYF. The CDR3 nucleotides read TGTGCCAGCAGCTTAGTCGTGGGGTACGAGCAGTACTTC.

This clonotype was counted at least ten times. The rearrangement links TRBV12-3 or TRBV12-4 to TRBJ2-3, with D perhaps matching TRBD2 (6 bases). V was shortened by 4 bases and J by 0 bases, with 8 bases between the two germline ends. This CDR3 spans 14 amino acids. CDR3 nucleotide sequence: TGTGCCAGCAGTTCTGGACTAAGCACAGATACGCAGTATTTT. Its protein product is CASSSGLSTDTQYF.

This clonotype was seen a handful of times. The V call is TRBV6-2 or TRBV6-3, the J call TRBJ2-1, with 8 nucleotides matching TRBD2. Per germline, CDR1 MNHEY and CDR2 SVGEGT. The CDR3 sequence is 16 residues long. After removal of 7 bases from V and 8 bases from J, the junction contained 16 bases not matched to a gene. The chain's CDR3 is CASIPSGRGGRDEQFF. The CDR3 DNA is TGTGCCAGCATCCCTTCCGGGAGGGGGGGCCGGGATGAGCAGTTCTTC.

In the case of this clonotype: Possible read error: a much larger clone is one base away. For the CDR3, the DNA is TGCGCCGGGCGAAGAGTCCCTGGGAACATTGAAGCTTTCTTT. Encoded protein: CAGRRVPGNIEAFF. J is TRBJ1-1 and V is TRBV5-1; unclear D gene. CDR3 length: 14 residues. Germline V gives CDR1 SGHRS, CDR2 YFSETQ.

Many counts were recorded for this clonotype. This rearrangement joins TRBV25-1 to TRBJ2-7, with 9 bases matching TRBD1. The CDR3 has 14 residues. CDR1 MGHDK and CDR2 SYGVNS come from the germline V gene. Trimming at V came to 5 bases and at J to 7 bases, leaving 9 bases not matched to a gene. Here the CDR3 DNA reads TGTGCCAGCAGTCCGGGACAGGGATTTCTGGAGCAGTACTTC. This translates into CASSPGQGFLEQYF.

This clonotype was seen many times. CDR3 nucleotide sequence: TGTGCCAGCAGCCCAGGGGTGGGCAATCAGCCCCAGCATTTT. Its translation is CASSPGVGNQPQHF. The chain recombines TRBV7-8 with TRBJ1-5, with TRBD1 as a possible D gene (6 bases). The V gene's germline CDR1 is SGHVS and CDR2 FQNEAQ. With 5 bases removed from V and 2 bases from J, the gap between germline ends came to 10 bases. The CDR3 consists of 14 residues.

There are many counts of this clonotype. V usage is TRBV29-1 and J usage is TRBJ2-2, with D perhaps matching TRBD1 or TRBD2 (5 bases each). V lost 5 bases, J lost 4 bases, and 14 bases lay in between. This CDR3 is built from 14 residues. Germline V lookup: CDR1 SQVTM, CDR2 ANQGSEA. CDR3 loop: CSVPDGTSTGELFF. CDR3 nucleotides: TGCAGCGTTCCGGACGGGACCAGCACCGGGGAGCTGTTTTTT.